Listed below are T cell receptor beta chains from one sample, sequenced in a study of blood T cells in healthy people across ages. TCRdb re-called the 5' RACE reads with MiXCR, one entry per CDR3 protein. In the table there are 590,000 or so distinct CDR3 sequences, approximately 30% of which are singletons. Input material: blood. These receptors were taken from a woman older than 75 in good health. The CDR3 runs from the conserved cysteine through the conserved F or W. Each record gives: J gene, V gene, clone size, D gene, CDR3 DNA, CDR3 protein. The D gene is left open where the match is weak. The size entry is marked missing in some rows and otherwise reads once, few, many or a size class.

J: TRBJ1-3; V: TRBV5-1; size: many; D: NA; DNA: TGCGCCAGCAGCTTGGAGGTCTCAGGGTCGGGAAACACCATATATTTT; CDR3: CASSLEVSGSGNTIYF
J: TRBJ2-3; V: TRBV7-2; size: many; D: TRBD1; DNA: TGTGCCAGCAGCTCTCTGGAGGACAGGGAATTTTGGTTCCCCACAGATACGCAGTATTTT; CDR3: CASSSLEDREFWFPTDTQYF
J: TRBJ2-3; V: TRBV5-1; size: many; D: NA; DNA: TGCGCCAGCAGCGTGGGATTACAGGGAGGCACAGATACGCAGTATTTT; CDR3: CASSVGLQGGTDTQYF
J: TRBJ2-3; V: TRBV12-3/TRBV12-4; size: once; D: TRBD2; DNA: TGTGCCAGCAGTTTAGCGGGGGGGAGCGCAGATACGGAGTATTTT; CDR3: CASSLAGGSADTEYF
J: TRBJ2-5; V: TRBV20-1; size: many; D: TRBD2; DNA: TGCAGTGCTAGAGACAGCCGGGGCGGGGGAAAAGAGACCCAGTACTTC; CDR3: CSARDSRGGGKETQYF
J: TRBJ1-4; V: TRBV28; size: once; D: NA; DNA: TGTGCCAGCAGCCCAAGTCTAGGGGCGGGGGAAAAACTGTTTTTT; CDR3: CASSPSLGAGEKLFF
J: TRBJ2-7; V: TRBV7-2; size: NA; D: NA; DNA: TGTGCCAGCAGCTTCGGGGCTCTCGACTACGAGCAGTACTTC; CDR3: CASSFGALDYEQYF
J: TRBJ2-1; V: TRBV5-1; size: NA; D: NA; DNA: TGCGCCAGCAGCTTGAACCCTCCGCATGAGCAGTTCTTC; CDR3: CASSLNPPHEQFF
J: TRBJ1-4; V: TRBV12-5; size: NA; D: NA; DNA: TGTGCTAGTGGTTTGGCGGGAATTGAAAAACTGTTTTTT; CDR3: CASGLAGIEKLFF
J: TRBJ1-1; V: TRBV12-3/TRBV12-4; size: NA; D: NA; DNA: TGTGCCAGCAGTTTAGCGAGAAGGCGAACTGAAGCTTTCTTT; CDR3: CASSLARRRTEAFF
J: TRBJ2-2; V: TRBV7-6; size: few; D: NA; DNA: TGTGCCAGCAGTCGGCGGGTGGGGACGAACACCGGGAAGCTGTTTTTT; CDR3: CASSRRVGTNTGKLFF
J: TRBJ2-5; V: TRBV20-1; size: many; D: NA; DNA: TGCAGTGCTAGAGGCTGGGGCCAGGGCCGACGGGAGACCCAGTACTTC; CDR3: CSARGWGQGRRETQYF
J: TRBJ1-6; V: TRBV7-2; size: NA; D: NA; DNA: TGTGCCAGCAGCTTAGTTGACAGGTCCTATAATTCACCCCTCCACTTT; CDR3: CASSLVDRSYNSPLHF
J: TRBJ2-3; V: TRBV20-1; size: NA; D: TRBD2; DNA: TGCAGTGCTAGGACGTCTGGAGGCGGGAGATTGGGTGCAGATACGCAGTATTTT; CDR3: CSARTSGGGRLGADTQYF
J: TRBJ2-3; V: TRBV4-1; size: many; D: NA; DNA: TGCGCCAGCAGCCAAGATCCTTTAACGGGGAATACGCAGTATTTT; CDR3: CASSQDPLTGNTQYF
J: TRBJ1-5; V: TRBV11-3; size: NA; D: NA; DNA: TGTGCCAGCAGCTTGGGCAGGGGCACAGATACACAGCATTTT; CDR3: CASSLGRGTDTQHF
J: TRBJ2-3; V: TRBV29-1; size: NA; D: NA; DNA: TGCAGCGTTGGCCTAGCCACCACTCCCACAGATACGCAGTATTTT; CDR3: CSVGLATTPTDTQYF